This TCR beta chain was documented in a study of post-analysis software for immune sequencing data (dated by TCRdb to 2014 to 2015). Turning to the overall study: The recorded disease courses included relapsing-remitting, secondary progressive and progressive-relapsing multiple sclerosis, and some patients had no subtype annotation. The patient repertoires were compared against more than 10 previously published healthy control repertoires obtained from donors aged 6 to 25 years. A subset of samples was prepared in parallel using single-end sample barcoding, then pooled and co-amplified after Illumina adapter ligation. What the work shows at the level of the full study, not this receptor alone: When samples were clustered directly using the F measure, samples prepared in the same batch co-clustered strongly, which prompted a batch-effect correction. Multiple sclerosis patients had significantly lower normalized Chao1 diversity than controls, a result that suggests substantial peripheral T-cell clonal expansion. The multiple sclerosis patient group was slightly younger than the control group. Patients showed significantly higher frequencies than controls for about 5 TRBV segments, among them TRBV5-6, TRBV5-1 and TRBV20-1.

Relative to germline, V is 1 base shorter and J is 7 bases shorter, with 13 bases between their ends. According to the germline V gene, CDR1 reads SNHLY and CDR2 reads FYNNEI. The CDR3 starts with the cysteine, ends with the phenylalanine, and has 14 residues. Solely the CDR3 DNA is kept, with 42 bases framed from the first base. To demonstrate the VDJtools post-analysis software, TCR beta repertoires were profiled from the peripheral blood of 13 young patients with multiple sclerosis. The multiple sclerosis patients were children and adolescents ranging in age from roughly 6 to 15 years. Receptor amplification or capture employed PCR. Sequenced using an Illumina HiSeq 2500. Unique molecular identifiers were incorporated into TCR beta cDNA libraries to reduce PCR and sequencing biases. Per 1 to 10 million input T cells, approximately 500,000 cDNA molecules were obtained, such that each molecule approximated one T cell. Patient libraries were prepared and sequenced with the same protocol used for the earlier healthy control dataset. Within a given batch, samples were prepared together, multiplexed and sequenced on the same HiSeq lane. Per the authors' processing: MIGEC handled the raw barcoded reads, throwing out single-read molecular identifier groups before consensus assembly and CDR3 extraction. VDJtools was used for post-analysis of the clonotype tables, with diversity normalized by down-sampling every dataset to the smallest sample size. Repertoire overlap clustering matched CDR3 amino acid but not nucleotide sequences to correct batch-related cross-sample contamination. Using fastp at Q25 and MiXCR, TCRdb reprocessed the public reads and kept productive beta chains. CDR3 protein sequences are deduplicated, and each keeps its most common genes and DNA. The V and J calls come from TCRdb's annotation, not from the publication. This sample comprises about 500,000 distinct CDR3 sequences, around 40% of them detected only once. The leading ten clones occupy over 10% of the sample.

A remark on this clonotype: Its specific antigen is unknown. Nothing much larger sits one base from this clone, and base qualities are not available.

The source is a girl between 10 and 17 years old with multiple sclerosis. Sequences were obtained from blood. The V and J genes are TRBV2 and TRBJ1-2; possibly the D gene is TRBD1, per 5 matching bases. The encoded CDR3 is CASSEDRSTTGYTF. The DNA is as follows: TGTGCCAGCAGTGAAGACAGGTCCACCACTGGCTACACCTTC.